A selection of T cell receptor beta chains follows, all from one sample in a study of cytomegalovirus exposure and HLA in healthy donors. Assay used: immunoSEQ multiplex PCR; TCRdb lists only in-frame clones, some missing. Here the sample spans some 84,000 clones, over 75% being singletons. The sequencing sample was made of PBMCs. Every receptor here comes from a male donor in good health and CMV-seropositive. The CDR3 runs from the conserved cysteine through the conserved F or W. A D gene is named only where the DNA matches it firmly. The listing skips clone size in some rows; elsewhere it reads once, few, many or a size class.

clone size,V gene,J gene,D gene,CDR3 protein,CDR3 DNA
NA,TRBV5-1,TRBJ2-7,TRBD1,CASSERGGTSYEQYF,TGCGCCAGCAGCGAAAGAGGGGGCACCTCCTACGAGCAGTACTTC
NA,TRBV5-1,TRBJ2-1,TRBD2,CASSYVAGENEQFF,TGCGCCAGCAGCTATGTAGCGGGAGAAAATGAGCAGTTCTTC
NA,TRBV27,TRBJ2-3,TRBD2,CASSPFGGGTDTQYF,TGTGCCAGCAGTCCCTTCGGGGGAGGGACAGATACGCAGTATTTT
NA,TRBV28,TRBJ1-2,NA,CASSSTGIANYGYTF,TGTGCCAGCAGCTCTACAGGGATAGCTAACTATGGCTACACCTTC
NA,TRBV7-7,TRBJ1-1,NA,CASNLAPVEGRNTEAFF,TGTGCTAGCAACCTGGCCCCCGTGGAGGGGAGAAACACTGAAGCTTTCTTT
NA,TRBV7-6,TRBJ2-2,NA,CASSRRQGLIGELFF,TGTGCCAGCAGCCGACGGCAGGGTCTCATCGGGGAGCTGTTTTTT
NA,TRBV7-8,TRBJ1-5,NA,CASSFGGQPQHF,TGTGCCAGCAGCTTCGGCGGCCAGCCCCAGCATTTT
once,TRBV9,TRBJ2-7,NA,CASSVGQSYEQYF,TGTGCCAGCAGCGTAGGTCAGTCCTACGAGCAGTACTTC
NA,TRBV5-4,TRBJ2-3,TRBD2,CASSGGYSTDTQYF,TGTGCCTCTAGCGGGGGTTACAGCACAGATACGCAGTATTTT
NA,TRBV28,TRBJ2-1,NA,CASSGVGQGAYNEQFF,TGTGCCAGCAGTGGTGTGGGACAAGGGGCCTACAATGAGCAGTTCTTC
NA,TRBV27,TRBJ1-4,TRBD1,CASRRQGLGEKLFF,TGTGCCAGCAGGAGACAGGGATTAGGTGAAAAACTGTTTTTT
once,TRBV6-6,TRBJ1-4,NA,CASSYVRVNEKLFF,TGTGCCAGCAGTTACGTCAGGGTCAATGAAAAACTGTTTTTT
NA,TRBV7-2,TRBJ2-3,NA,CASSASGSTDTQYF,TGTGCCAGCAGCGCCAGCGGAAGCACAGATACGCAGTATTTT
NA,TRBV5-6,TRBJ2-1,TRBD2,CASSLLVSGRIYEQFF,TGTGCCAGCAGCCTACTCGTTAGCGGGAGAATCTATGAGCAGTTCTTC
NA,TRBV7-9,TRBJ2-3,TRBD1,CASSVNRGRLTQYF,TGTGCCAGCAGTGTAAACAGGGGGCGCCTTACGCAGTATTTT
few,TRBV19,TRBJ2-1,TRBD2,CASSMLAGGPVNEQFF,TGTGCCAGTAGTATGCTAGCGGGAGGCCCAGTGAATGAGCAGTTCTTC
NA,TRBV29-1,TRBJ1-3,TRBD1,CSVIQGAGGNTIYF,TGCAGCGTGATACAGGGGGCTGGTGGAAACACCATATATTTT
NA,TRBV15,TRBJ1-5,TRBD1,CATSRAPTPGGQGNQPQHF,TGTGCCACCAGCAGAGCGCCTACCCCAGGGGGCCAAGGCAATCAGCCCCAGCATTTT
NA,TRBV30,TRBJ2-2,TRBD2,CAWTSTGLEVFLVAGELFF,TGTGCCTGGACTTCGACCGGACTAGAGGTTTTTTTGGTCGCCGGGGAGCTGTTTTTT
NA,TRBV11-2,TRBJ2-3,NA,CASSLELRTDRYF,TGTGCCAGCAGCTTAGAACTTCGGACAGATCGGTATTTT
NA,TRBV5-6,TRBJ2-7,NA,CASSLGSGDPLDEQYF,TGTGCCAGCAGCTTGGGTTCCGGGGATCCACTAGACGAGCAGTACTTC
NA,TRBV28,TRBJ1-5,TRBD1,CASLEGTGNQPQHF,TGTGCCTCCCTTGAAGGGACAGGCAATCAGCCCCAGCATTTT
NA,TRBV5-1,TRBJ1-1,NA,CASSLADRLNTEAFF,TGCGCCAGCAGCTTGGCTGACAGACTGAACACTGAAGCTTTCTTT
NA,TRBV28,TRBJ1-4,NA,CASSLASGATNEKLFF,TGTGCCAGCAGTCTTGCTTCAGGGGCAACTAATGAAAAACTGTTTTTT
NA,TRBV28,TRBJ2-7,TRBD2,CASQTSGRSKQYF,TGTGCCAGCCAAACTAGCGGTAGGAGTAAGCAGTACTTC
NA,TRBV6-5,TRBJ1-2,TRBD1,CASSSGQGYGYTF,TGTGCCAGCAGTTCCGGACAGGGCTATGGCTACACCTTC
NA,TRBV9,TRBJ2-1,TRBD1,CASSAHTGGSYNEQFF,TGTGCCAGCAGCGCCCACACAGGGGGCTCCTACAATGAGCAGTTCTTC
NA,TRBV5-1,TRBJ2-6,TRBD2,CASSELAGGVGANVLTF,TGCGCCAGCAGCGAGCTAGCGGGAGGGGTAGGGGCCAACGTCCTGACTTTC